A selection of T cell receptor beta chains follows, all from one sample in a study of T cell responses to AZD1222 COVID-19 vaccine. The repertoire was sequenced with immunoSEQ multiplex PCR; TCRdb's copy has only in-frame clones and lacks some. The sample includes about 160,000 clones, about 93% of them seen just once. Material: peripheral blood, obtained 28 days after the second AZD1222 dose. The receptor source for this set is an adult who received the AZD1222 COVID-19 vaccine. Each CDR3 is given with its conserved first and last residue. A D gene is named only where the DNA matches it firmly. Only some rows state a clone size, as once, few, many or a class for expanded clones.

clone_size	v_call	j_call	d_call	cdr3_nt	cdr3_aa
NA	TRBV6-5	TRBJ2-7	TRBD1	TGTGCCAGCACCCCGGCCGACAGGGGCTCCTACGAGCAGTACTTC	CASTPADRGSYEQYF
NA	TRBV4-1	TRBJ1-5	NA	TGCGCCAGCAGCCAAGGGTTCGCGGTTAATCAGCCCCAGCATTTT	CASSQGFAVNQPQHF
few	TRBV12-3/TRBV12-4	TRBJ1-2	TRBD1	TGTGCCAGCAGTTCACGGACAGGGGGAGGTTCGTTCTTC	CASSSRTGGGSFF
once	TRBV2	TRBJ1-4	NA	TGTGCCAGCAGCAGGGACGCGACAACTAATGAAAAACTGTTTTTT	CASSRDATTNEKLFF
NA	TRBV5-1	TRBJ2-3	NA	TGCGCCAGCATGGGAGGGGGCCCAGGTACGCAGTATTTT	CASMGGGPGTQYF
NA	TRBV3-1/TRBV3-2	TRBJ2-3	NA	TGTGCCAGCAGCCAAGATGTGGGTAGCCAAGATACGCAGTATTTT	CASSQDVGSQDTQYF
NA	TRBV24-1	TRBJ2-2	TRBD1	TGTGCCACCAGACAGGGGGACACCGGGGAGCTGTTTTTT	CATRQGDTGELFF
NA	TRBV18	TRBJ1-6	NA	TGTGCCAGCTCAGACCGACAGTGGAGCTCCTATAATTCACCCCTCCACTTT	CASSDRQWSSYNSPLHF
NA	TRBV4-2	TRBJ2-3	TRBD2	TGTGCCAGCAGCCAAGAAGGGACTAGCACGCAGTATTTT	CASSQEGTSTQYF
NA	TRBV12-5	TRBJ2-2	NA	TGTGCTAGTGGTTTGGTACTTGGGGGTACCGGGGAGCTGTTTTTT	CASGLVLGGTGELFF
NA	TRBV10-2	TRBJ2-2	NA	TGCGCCAGCAGACAGGGTCCCGGGGAGCTGTTTTTT	CASRQGPGELFF
NA	TRBV30	TRBJ2-7	TRBD1	TGTGCCTGGAGTCTGGGACAGGGTTACTCCTACGAGCAGTACTTC	CAWSLGQGYSYEQYF
NA	TRBV11-2	TRBJ2-6	NA	TGTGCCAGCAGCCACTTTATGGGGGCTGGGGCCAACGTCCTGACTTTC	CASSHFMGAGANVLTF
NA	TRBV9	TRBJ1-4	TRBD1	TGTGCCAGCAGCGTAGGGGGGACAGGGGGGTCCCACAGTCGTGAAAAACTGTTTTTT	CASSVGGTGGSHSREKLFF
NA	TRBV5-4	TRBJ1-1	NA	TGTGCCAGCAGCTTACAGGGTCAGAACACTGAAGCTTTCTTT	CASSLQGQNTEAFF
once	TRBV19	TRBJ1-5	TRBD1	TGTGCCAGTAGTAAACCCGGGACAGGGGGGAAGGTTCGAAATCAGCCCCAGCATTTT	CASSKPGTGGKVRNQPQHF
once	TRBV12-3/TRBV12-4	TRBJ1-4	NA	TGTGCCAGCGGGTCAACTAATGAAAAACTGTTTTTT	CASGSTNEKLFF
NA	TRBV7-8	TRBJ1-2	TRBD1	TGTGCCAGCAGCTTAGCCCGACAGGGGAAAGGTCCTACTCTGGAAGCTAACTATGGCTACACCTTC	CASSLARQGKGPTLEANYGYTF
once	TRBV13	TRBJ2-1	NA	TGTGCCAGCAGCCCGTTACGTGGGGGCGGCCACAATGAGCAGTTCTTC	CASSPLRGGGHNEQFF
NA	TRBV4-1	TRBJ2-3	NA	TGCGCCAGCAGCCAATACACAGGGTTTAGCACAGATACGCAGTATTTT	CASSQYTGFSTDTQYF
NA	TRBV6-4	TRBJ1-2	NA	TGTGCCAGCAGTGACCAGGTATCGGATGGCTACACCTTC	CASSDQVSDGYTF
NA	TRBV6-5	TRBJ2-1	TRBD1	TGTGCCAGCAGTTACTCGACAGGGGAGTTTTACAATGAGCAGTTCTTC	CASSYSTGEFYNEQFF